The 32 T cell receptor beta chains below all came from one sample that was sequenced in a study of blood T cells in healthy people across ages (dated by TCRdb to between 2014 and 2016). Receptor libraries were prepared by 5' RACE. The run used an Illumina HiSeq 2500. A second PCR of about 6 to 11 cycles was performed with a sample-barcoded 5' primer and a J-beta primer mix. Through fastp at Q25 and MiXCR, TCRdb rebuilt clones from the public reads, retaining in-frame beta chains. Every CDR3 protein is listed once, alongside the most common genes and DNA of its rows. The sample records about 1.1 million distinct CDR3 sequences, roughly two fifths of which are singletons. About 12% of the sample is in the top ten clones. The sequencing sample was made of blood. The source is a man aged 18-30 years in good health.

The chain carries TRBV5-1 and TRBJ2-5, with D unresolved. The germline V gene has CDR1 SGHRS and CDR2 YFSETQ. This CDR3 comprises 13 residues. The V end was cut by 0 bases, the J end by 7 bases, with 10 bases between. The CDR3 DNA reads TGCGCCAGCAGCTTGGACGACTTGGGGACCCAGTACTTC. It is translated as CASSLDDLGTQYF.

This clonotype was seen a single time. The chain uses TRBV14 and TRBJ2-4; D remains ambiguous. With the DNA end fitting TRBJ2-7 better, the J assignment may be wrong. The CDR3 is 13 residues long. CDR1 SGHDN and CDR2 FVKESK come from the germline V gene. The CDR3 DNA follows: TGTGCCAGCAGCCAGGAACACCCCTACGAGCAGTACTTC. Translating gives CASSQEHPYEQYF.

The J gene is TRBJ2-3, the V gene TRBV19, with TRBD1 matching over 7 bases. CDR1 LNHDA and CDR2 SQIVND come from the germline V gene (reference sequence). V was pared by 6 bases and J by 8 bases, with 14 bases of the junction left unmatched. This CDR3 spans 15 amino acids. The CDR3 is CASRPDRMGRSTQYF. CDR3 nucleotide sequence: TGTGCCAGTAGGCCGGACAGGATGGGCCGGTCTACGCAGTATTTT.

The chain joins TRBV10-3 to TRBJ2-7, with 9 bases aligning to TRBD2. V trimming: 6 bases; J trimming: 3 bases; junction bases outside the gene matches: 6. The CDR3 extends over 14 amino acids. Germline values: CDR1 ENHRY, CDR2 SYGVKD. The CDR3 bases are TGTGCCATCAGGAGTGGTAGCGGGGGCTACGAGCAGTACTTC. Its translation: CAIRSGSGGYEQYF.

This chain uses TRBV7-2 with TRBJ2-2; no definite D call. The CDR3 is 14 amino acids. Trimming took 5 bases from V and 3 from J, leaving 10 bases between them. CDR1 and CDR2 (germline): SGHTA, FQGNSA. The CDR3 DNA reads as TGTGCCAGCAGCCCCAGTTCCGACACCGGGGAGCTGTTTTTT. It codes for CASSPSSDTGELFF. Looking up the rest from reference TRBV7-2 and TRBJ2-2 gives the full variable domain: GAGVSQSPSNKVTEKGKDVELRCDPISGHTALYWYRQSLGQGLEFLIYFQGNSAPDKSGLPSDRFSAERTGGSVSTLTIQRTQQEDSAVYLCASSPSSDTGELFFGEGSRLTVL.

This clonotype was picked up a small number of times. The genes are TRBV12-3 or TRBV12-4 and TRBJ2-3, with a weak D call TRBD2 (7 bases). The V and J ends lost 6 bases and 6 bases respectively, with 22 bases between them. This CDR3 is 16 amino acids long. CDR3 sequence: CASSHSNRGADDTQYF. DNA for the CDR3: TGTGCCAGCAGCCACTCCAATCGGGGGGCTGATGATACGCAGTATTTT.

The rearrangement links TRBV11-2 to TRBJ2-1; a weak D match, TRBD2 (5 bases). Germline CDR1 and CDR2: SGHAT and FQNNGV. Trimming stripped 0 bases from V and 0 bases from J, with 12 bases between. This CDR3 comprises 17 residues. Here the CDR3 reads CASSLDPPGSSYNEQFF. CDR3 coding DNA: TGTGCCAGCAGCTTAGATCCTCCGGGGAGCTCCTACAATGAGCAGTTCTTC.

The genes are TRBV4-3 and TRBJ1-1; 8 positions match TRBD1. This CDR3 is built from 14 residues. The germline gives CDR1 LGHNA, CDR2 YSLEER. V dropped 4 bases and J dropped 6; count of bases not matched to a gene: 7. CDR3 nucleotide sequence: TGCGCCAGCAGCCTTGGACAGGGAGAATCTGAAGCTTTCTTT. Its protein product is CASSLGQGESEAFF.

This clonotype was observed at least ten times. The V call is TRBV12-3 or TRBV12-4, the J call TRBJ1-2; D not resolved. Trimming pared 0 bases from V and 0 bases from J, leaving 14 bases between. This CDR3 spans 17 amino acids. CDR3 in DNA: TGTGCCAGCAGTTTAGCGCGCAGCGGGCTCTCTAACTATGGCTACACCTTC. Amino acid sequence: CASSLARSGLSNYGYTF.

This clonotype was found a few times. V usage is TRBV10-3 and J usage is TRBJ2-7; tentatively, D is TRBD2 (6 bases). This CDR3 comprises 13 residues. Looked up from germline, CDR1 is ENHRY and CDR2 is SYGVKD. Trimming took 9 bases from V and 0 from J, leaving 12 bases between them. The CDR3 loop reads CAIGGSSSYEQYF. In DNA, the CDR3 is TGTGCCATAGGAGGGTCGAGCTCCTACGAGCAGTACTTC.

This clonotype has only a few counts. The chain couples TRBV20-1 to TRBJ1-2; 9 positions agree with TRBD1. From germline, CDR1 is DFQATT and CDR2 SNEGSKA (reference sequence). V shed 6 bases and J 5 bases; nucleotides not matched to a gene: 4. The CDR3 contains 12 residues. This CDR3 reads CSAGDRVYGYTF. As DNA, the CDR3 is TGCAGTGCCGGGGACAGGGTTTATGGCTACACCTTC.

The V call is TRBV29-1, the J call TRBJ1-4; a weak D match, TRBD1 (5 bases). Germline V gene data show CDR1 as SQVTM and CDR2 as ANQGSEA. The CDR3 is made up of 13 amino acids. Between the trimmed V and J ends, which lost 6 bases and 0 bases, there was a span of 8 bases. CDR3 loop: CSVQVSTNEKLFF. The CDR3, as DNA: TGCAGCGTACAGGTCTCAACTAATGAAAAACTGTTTTTT.

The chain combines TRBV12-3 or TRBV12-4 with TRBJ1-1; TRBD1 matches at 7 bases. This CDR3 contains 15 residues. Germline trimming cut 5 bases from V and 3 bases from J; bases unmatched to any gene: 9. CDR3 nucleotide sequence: TGTGCCAGCAGTGGAGGACAGGAGAGGGACACTGAAGCTTTCTTT. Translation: CASSGGQERDTEAFF.

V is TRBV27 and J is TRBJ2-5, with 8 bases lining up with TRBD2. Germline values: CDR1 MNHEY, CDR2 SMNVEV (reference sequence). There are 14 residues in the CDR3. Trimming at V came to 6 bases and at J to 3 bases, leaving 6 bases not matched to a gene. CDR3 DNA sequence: TGTGCCAGCAGACGGTTAGCGGGGAAAGAGACCCAGTACTTC. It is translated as CASRRLAGKETQYF.

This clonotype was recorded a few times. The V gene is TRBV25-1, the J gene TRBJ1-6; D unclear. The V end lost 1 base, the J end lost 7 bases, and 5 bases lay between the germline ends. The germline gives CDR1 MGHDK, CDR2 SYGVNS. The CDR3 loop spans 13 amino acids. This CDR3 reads CASSELGNSPLHF. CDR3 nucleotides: TGTGCCAGCAGTGAATTGGGGAATTCACCCCTCCACTTT.

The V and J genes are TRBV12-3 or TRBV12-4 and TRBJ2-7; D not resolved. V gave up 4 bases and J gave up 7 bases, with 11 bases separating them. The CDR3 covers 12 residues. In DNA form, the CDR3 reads TGTGCCAGCAGTTCCCAGGCGGAGGAGCAGTACTTC. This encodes CASSSQAEEQYF.

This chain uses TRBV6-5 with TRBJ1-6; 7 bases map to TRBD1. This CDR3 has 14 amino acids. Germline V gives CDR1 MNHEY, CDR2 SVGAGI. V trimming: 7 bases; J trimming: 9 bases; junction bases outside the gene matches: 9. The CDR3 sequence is CASTLDRVSSPLHF. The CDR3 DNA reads TGTGCCAGCACCTTAGACAGGGTATCTTCACCCCTCCACTTT.

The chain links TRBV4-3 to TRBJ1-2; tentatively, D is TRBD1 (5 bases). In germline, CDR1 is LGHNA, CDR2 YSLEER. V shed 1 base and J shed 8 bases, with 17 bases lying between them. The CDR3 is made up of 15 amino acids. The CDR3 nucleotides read TGCGCCAGCAGCCAAGTCTTCAGGGAACTTGCAGGCTACACCTTC. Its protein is CASSQVFRELAGYTF.

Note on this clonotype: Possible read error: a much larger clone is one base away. The chain's CDR3 is CASSLFDTQYF. CDR3 nucleotides: TGTGCCAGCAGTCTCTTCGATACGCAGTATTTT. The rearrangement links TRBV12-3 or TRBV12-4 to TRBJ2-3; D not certain. This CDR3 contains 11 residues. V lost 5 bases to trimming and J lost 6 bases, with 6 bases between them.

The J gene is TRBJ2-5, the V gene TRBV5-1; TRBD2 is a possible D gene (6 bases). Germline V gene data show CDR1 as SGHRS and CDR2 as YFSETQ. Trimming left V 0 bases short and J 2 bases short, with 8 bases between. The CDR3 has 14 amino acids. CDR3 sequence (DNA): TGCGCCAGCAGCTTGGCGGACTATCAAGAGACCCAGTACTTC. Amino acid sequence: CASSLADYQETQYF.

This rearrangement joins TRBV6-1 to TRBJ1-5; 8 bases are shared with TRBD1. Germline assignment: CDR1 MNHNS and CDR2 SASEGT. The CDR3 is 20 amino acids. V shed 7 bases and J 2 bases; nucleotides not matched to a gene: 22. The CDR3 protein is CASTHGLRTGSMAGNQPQHF. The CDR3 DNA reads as TGTGCCAGCACCCACGGGTTGAGGACAGGGAGTATGGCCGGCAATCAGCCCCAGCATTTT.

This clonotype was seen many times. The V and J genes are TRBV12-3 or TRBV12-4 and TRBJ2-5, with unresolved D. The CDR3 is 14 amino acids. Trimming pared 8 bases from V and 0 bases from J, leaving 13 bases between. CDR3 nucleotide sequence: TGTGCCAGCGCATCAGGACCGAACCAAGAGACCCAGTACTTC. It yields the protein CASASGPNQETQYF.

CDR3 in DNA: TGTGCCAGCAGCAAAAGGGACGGACAGGGGCAGATTGGCTACACCTTC. Its translation is CASSKRDGQGQIGYTF. The chain combines TRBV11-2 with TRBJ1-2; 9 bases line up with TRBD1. CDR3 length: 16 amino acids. V was pared by 5 bases and J by 7 bases, with 14 bases of the junction left unmatched. Germline CDR1 SGHAT, CDR2 FQNNGV. The full variable domain, completed using reference TRBV11-2 and TRBJ1-2, is EAGVAQSPRYKIIEKRQSVAFWCNPISGHATLYWYQQILGQGPKLLIQFQNNGVVDDSQLPKDRFSAERLKGVDSTLKIQPAKLEDSAVYLCASSKRDGQGQIGYTFGSGTRLTVV.

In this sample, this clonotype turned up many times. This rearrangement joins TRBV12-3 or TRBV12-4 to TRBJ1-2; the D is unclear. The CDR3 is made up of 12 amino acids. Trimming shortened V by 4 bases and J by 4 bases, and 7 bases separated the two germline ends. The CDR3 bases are TGTGCCAGCAGTTACGGGCCCTATGGCTACACCTTC. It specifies CASSYGPYGYTF.

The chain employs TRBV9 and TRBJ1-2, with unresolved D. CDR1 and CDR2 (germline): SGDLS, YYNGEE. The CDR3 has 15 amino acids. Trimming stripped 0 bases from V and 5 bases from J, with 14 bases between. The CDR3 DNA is TGTGCCAGCAGCGTAGACGACGGGCTGGGTTATGGCTACACCTTC. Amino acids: CASSVDDGLGYGYTF.

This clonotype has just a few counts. The CDR3 DNA follows: TGTGCCAGCAGCCAGGCAGGGGGCATCAATCAGCCCCAGCATTTT. Its translation is CASSQAGGINQPQHF. The J gene is TRBJ1-5, the V gene TRBV6-5, with 8 positions matching TRBD1. The V gene end was trimmed by 6 bases and the J gene end by 3 bases; junction bases not matched to a gene: 7. Germline V gives CDR1 MNHEY, CDR2 SVGAGI. This CDR3 region has 15 residues.

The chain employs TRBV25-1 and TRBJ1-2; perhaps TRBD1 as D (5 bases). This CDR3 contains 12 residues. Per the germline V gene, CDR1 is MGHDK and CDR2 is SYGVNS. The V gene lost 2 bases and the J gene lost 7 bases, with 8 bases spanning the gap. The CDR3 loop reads CASSEGGVGYTF. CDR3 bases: TGTGCCAGCAGTGAAGGGGGGGTTGGCTACACCTTC.

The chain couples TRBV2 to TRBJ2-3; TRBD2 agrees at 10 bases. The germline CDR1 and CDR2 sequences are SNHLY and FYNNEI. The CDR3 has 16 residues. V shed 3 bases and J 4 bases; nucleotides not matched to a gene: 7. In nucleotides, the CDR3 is TGTGCCAGCAGTGAGGAGGGACTAGCGCCCTCAGATACGCAGTATTTT. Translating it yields CASSEEGLAPSDTQYF.

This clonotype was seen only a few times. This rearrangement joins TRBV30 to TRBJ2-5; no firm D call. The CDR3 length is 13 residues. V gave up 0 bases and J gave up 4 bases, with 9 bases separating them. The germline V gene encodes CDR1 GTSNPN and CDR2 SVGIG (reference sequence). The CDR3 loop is CAWSVSVGETQYF. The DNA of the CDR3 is TGTGCCTGGAGTGTGTCTGTGGGAGAGACCCAGTACTTC.

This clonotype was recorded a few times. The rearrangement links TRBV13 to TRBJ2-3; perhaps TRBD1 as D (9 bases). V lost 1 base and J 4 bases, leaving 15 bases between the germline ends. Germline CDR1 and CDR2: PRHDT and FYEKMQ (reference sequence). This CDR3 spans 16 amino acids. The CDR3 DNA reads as TGTGCCAGCAGCTTAGTAGCGGGACAGGGTTCAGATACGCAGTATTTT. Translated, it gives CASSLVAGQGSDTQYF.

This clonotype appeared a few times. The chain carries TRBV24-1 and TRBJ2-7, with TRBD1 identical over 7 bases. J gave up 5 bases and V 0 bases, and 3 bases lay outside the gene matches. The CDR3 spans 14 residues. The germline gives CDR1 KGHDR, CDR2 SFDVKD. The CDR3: CATSDLDRENEQYF. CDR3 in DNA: TGTGCCACCAGTGATTTGGACAGGGAGAACGAGCAGTACTTC.

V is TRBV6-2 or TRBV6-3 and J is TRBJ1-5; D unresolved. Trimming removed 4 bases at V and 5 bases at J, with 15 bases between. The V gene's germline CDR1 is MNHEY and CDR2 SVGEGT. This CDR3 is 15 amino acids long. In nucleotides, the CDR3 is TGTGCCAGCAGTTCCCGCCCCAGTTTCGATCAGCCCCAGCATTTT. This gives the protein CASSSRPSFDQPQHF.